The TCR beta chain under discussion was sequenced for a study of beta chain features in type 1 diabetes. Findings and limits, study-wide: The study found fewer insertions and more deletions at VDJ junctions in type 1 diabetes patients. Type 1 diabetes patients showed a moderate but significant shortening of TCRB CDR3s in all four CD4+ subsets.

About this clone: Its specificity is unknown.

Expressed TCRB transcripts were sequenced after all isolated RNA was converted to cDNA. Clones were sequenced by immunoSEQ multiplex PCR, and TCRdb holds only the in-frame ones, with some missing. The sample lists 85,000 to 110,000 clones, around 30% occurring once. CDR3 length equals 15 residues. V gave up 3 bases and J gave up 6 bases; unmatched junction bases: 9. CDR1 is SQVTM, CDR2 ANQGSEA, per germline. The V and J genes are TRBV29-1 and TRBJ2-1; 9 bases map to TRBD2. The sequenced sample was central memory CD4+ T cells from blood. This clonotype was sampled from a woman aged 18-29 years with type 1 diabetes. The CDR3 sequence is CSVEYLAGKINEQFF. Written as DNA, the CDR3 is TGCAGCGTTGAGTATCTAGCGGGAAAGATCAATGAGCAGTTCTTC.